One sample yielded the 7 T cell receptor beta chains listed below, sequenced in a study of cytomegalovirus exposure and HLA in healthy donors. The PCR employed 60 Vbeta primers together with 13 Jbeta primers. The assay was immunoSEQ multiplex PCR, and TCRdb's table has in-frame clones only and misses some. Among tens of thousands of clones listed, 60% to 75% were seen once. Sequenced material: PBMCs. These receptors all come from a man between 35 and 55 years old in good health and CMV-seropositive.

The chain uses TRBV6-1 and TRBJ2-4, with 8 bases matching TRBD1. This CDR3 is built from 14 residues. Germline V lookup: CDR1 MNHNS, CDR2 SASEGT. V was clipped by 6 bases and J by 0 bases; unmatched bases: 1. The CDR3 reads CASSQGAAKNIQYF. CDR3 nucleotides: TGTGCCAGCAGCCAGGGGGCAGCCAAAAACATTCAGTACTTC.

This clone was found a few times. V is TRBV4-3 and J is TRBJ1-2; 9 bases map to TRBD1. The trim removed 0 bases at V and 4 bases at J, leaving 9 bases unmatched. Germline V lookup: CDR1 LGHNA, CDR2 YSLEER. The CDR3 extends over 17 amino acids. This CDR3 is CASSQERTGAHLYGYTF. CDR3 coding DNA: TGCGCCAGCAGCCAAGAAAGGACAGGGGCGCACCTCTATGGCTACACCTTC.

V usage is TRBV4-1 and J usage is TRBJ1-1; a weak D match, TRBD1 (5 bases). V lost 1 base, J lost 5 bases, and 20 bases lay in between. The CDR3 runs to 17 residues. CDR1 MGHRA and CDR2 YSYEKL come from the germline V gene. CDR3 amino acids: CASSQVPGTNKGTEAFF. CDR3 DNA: TGCGCCAGCAGCCAAGTTCCCGGGACTAATAAGGGTACTGAAGCTTTCTTT.

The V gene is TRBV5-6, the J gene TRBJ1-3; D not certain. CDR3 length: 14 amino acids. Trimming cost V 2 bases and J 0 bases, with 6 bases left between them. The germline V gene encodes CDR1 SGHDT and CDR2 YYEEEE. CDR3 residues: CASSFLSSGNTIYF. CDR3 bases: TGTGCCAGCAGCTTTTTGAGCTCTGGAAACACCATATATTTT.

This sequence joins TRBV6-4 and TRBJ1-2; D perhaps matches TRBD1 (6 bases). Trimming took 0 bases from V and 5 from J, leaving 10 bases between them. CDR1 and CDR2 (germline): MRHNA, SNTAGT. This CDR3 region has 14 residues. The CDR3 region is CASSDSYRDYGYTF. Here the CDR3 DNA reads TGTGCCAGCAGTGACTCTTACAGGGATTATGGCTACACCTTC.

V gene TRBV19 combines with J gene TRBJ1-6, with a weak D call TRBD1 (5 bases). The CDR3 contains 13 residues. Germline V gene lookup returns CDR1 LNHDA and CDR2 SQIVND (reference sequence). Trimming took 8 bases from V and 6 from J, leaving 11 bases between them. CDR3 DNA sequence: TGTGCCAGTTTCTCGGGGGGTAATTCACCCCTCCACTTT. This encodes CASFSGGNSPLHF.

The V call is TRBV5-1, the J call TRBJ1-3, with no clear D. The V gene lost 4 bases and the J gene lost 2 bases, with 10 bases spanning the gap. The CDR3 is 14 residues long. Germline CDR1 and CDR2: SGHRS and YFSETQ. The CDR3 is CASSGYGAGNTIYF. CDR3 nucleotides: TGCGCCAGCAGCGGGTACGGGGCTGGAAACACCATATATTTT.